The 19 T cell receptor beta chains in this list originate from one sample, sequenced in a study of chemoradiotherapy in HPV16-positive cancers. Data came from immunoSEQ multiplex PCR; TCRdb stores just in-frame clones and leaves some out. The sample includes 4,500 to 5,500 clones, 74% of them seen just once. Source: tumor tissue, taken from a patient who underwent chemoradiotherapy. The origin of the receptors is a human donor with HPV-associated anogenital cancer.

The V and J genes are TRBV7-9 and TRBJ2-2, with D maybe TRBD1 (5 bases). Trimming pared 1 base from V and 5 bases from J, leaving 11 bases between. Germline CDR1 SEHNR, CDR2 FQNEAQ (reference sequence). This CDR3 is built from 15 residues. The CDR3: CASSLGTGQTGELFF. As DNA, the CDR3 is TGTGCCAGCAGCTTAGGTACAGGTCAAACCGGGGAGCTGTTTTTT.

V usage is TRBV7-9 and J usage is TRBJ1-4, with D unclear. CDR3 length equals 14 residues. V shed 0 bases and J shed 1 base, with 3 bases lying between them. Germline assignment: CDR1 SEHNR and CDR2 FQNEAQ (reference sequence). The CDR3 region has the DNA TGTGCCAGCAGCTTAGCGGGAACTAATGAAAAACTGTTTTTT. It specifies CASSLAGTNEKLFF.

The chain joins TRBV5-1 to TRBJ1-4; 11 bases are shared with TRBD1. J was trimmed by 4 bases and V by 4 bases; bases with no gene match: 9. The CDR3 loop spans 17 amino acids. Germline CDR1 and CDR2: SGHRS and YFSETQ. In DNA, the CDR3 is TGCGCCAGCAGCCACCCGGACAGGGGGCACGGTAATGAAAAACTGTTTTTT. This codes for CASSHPDRGHGNEKLFF.

This clone was counted a single time. The chain employs TRBV4-1 and TRBJ2-7, with TRBD2 as a possible D gene (6 bases). The CDR3 sequence is 16 residues long. Trimming cost V 0 bases and J 0 bases, with 12 bases left between them. The germline V gene has CDR1 MGHRA and CDR2 YSYEKL. CDR3 bases: TGCGCCAGCAGCCAAGATGCCGGGACTCTCTCCTACGAGCAGTACTTC. As protein: CASSQDAGTLSYEQYF.

The rearrangement links TRBV5-4 to TRBJ2-3; D is possibly TRBD1 (6 bases). Germline V gene data show CDR1 as SGHNT and CDR2 as YYREEE (reference sequence). The CDR3 contains 13 residues. V lost 4 bases to trimming and J lost 3 bases, with 9 bases between them. CDR3 region: CASSHRDTDTQYF. Written as DNA, the CDR3 is TGTGCCAGCAGCCACAGGGATACAGATACGCAGTATTTT.

This rearrangement joins TRBV7-3 to TRBJ2-7; 10 nucleotides align to TRBD1. There are 14 residues in the CDR3. With 6 bases clipped from V and 5 bases from J, the junction kept 7 bases outside the gene matches. Looked up from germline, CDR1 is SGHTA and CDR2 is FQGTGA. The CDR3 reads CASRLGTGEHEQYF. As DNA, the CDR3 is TGTGCCAGCAGGCTCGGGACAGGGGAGCACGAGCAGTACTTC. The full variable domain, with the rest looked up from reference TRBV7-3 and TRBJ2-7, is GAGVSQTPSNKVTEKGKYVELRCDPISGHTALYWYRQSLGQGPEFLIYFQGTGAADDSGLPNDRFFAVRPEGSVSTLKIQRTERGDSAVYLCASRLGTGEHEQYFGPGTRLTVT.

The V gene is TRBV16, the J gene TRBJ2-7; tentatively, D is TRBD2 (6 bases). This CDR3 is built from 13 residues. Trimming removed 0 bases from V and 5 bases from J, with 8 bases in between. In germline, CDR1 is KGHSY, CDR2 FQNENV. CDR3 DNA sequence: TGTGCCAGCAGCCAATCGAGGAGGGACGAGCAGTACTTC. Translation gives CASSQSRRDEQYF.

This sequence joins TRBV2 and TRBJ2-1, with D maybe TRBD1 (6 bases). Germline CDR1 reads SNHLY; CDR2 reads FYNNEI. CDR3 length equals 15 residues. The V and J ends lost 4 bases and 4 bases respectively, with 14 bases between them. The CDR3 DNA sequence: TGTGCCAGCAGTGGTTCTTGGACAGATTACAATGAGCAGTTCTTC. It yields the protein CASSGSWTDYNEQFF.

The gene calls are TRBV2 and TRBJ1-5; D is uncertain. There are 14 residues in the CDR3. Germline values: CDR1 SNHLY, CDR2 FYNNEI. Trimming stripped 1 base from V and 4 bases from J, with 8 bases between. CDR3 region: CASSEDGWNQPQHF. CDR3 DNA sequence: TGTGCCAGCAGTGAAGATGGGTGGAATCAGCCCCAGCATTTT.

The J gene is TRBJ1-3, the V gene TRBV11-3; tentatively, D is TRBD1 (5 bases). V lost 5 bases and J lost 0, with 11 bases in between. Germline V gene sequence: CDR1 SGHNT, CDR2 YENEEA. The CDR3 consists of 15 residues. This CDR3 reads CASSPTGTSGNTIYF. DNA for the CDR3: TGTGCCAGCAGCCCTACCGGGACCTCTGGAAACACCATATATTTT.

The chain links TRBV19 to TRBJ2-2; 9 bases are shared with TRBD1. Germline-derived CDR1 and CDR2 are LNHDA and SQIVND (reference sequence). Trimming at V came to 5 bases and at J to 7 bases, leaving 8 bases not matched to a gene. This CDR3 comprises 15 residues. For the CDR3, the DNA is TGTGCCAGTAGTCCAAGGGACAGGGCAAACGGGGAGCTGTTTTTT. Amino acids: CASSPRDRANGELFF.

The rearrangement joins TRBV10-3 to TRBJ1-1; D ambiguous. CDR1 and CDR2 from the germline V gene are ENHRY and SYGVKD. The CDR3 spans 15 residues. V was trimmed by 0 bases and J by 2 bases, leaving 10 bases between them. CDR3 sequence (DNA): TGTGCCATCAGTGAGTCGGCAAGCATAAACACTGAAGCTTTCTTT. Translation gives CAISESASINTEAFF.

The V and J genes are TRBV7-3 and TRBJ2-2; a weak D match, TRBD2 (6 bases). Germline CDR1 SGHTA, CDR2 FQGTGA. Trimming took off 2 bases at V and 3 bases at J, with 10 bases between the two ends. This CDR3 contains 15 residues. CDR3 nucleotide sequence: TGTGCCAGCAGCTTATCCGGGAGTGACACCGGGGAGCTGTTTTTT. It yields the protein CASSLSGSDTGELFF.

This clone was detected only a few times. The chain employs TRBV25-1 and TRBJ2-7, with D possibly TRBD2 on 5 matching bases. V lost 2 bases and J lost 4, with 9 bases in between. The CDR3 is 13 residues long. Germline V CDR1 and CDR2: MGHDK, SYGVNS. The CDR3 DNA reads as TGTGCCAGCAGTGAAGCGGGTGGGTACGAGCAGTACTTC. Translation gives CASSEAGGYEQYF.

The J gene is TRBJ1-2, the V gene TRBV30; possibly TRBD1 for D (6 bases). Germline CDR1 is GTSNPN and CDR2 is SVGIG (reference sequence). Trimming stripped 4 bases from V and 4 bases from J, with 10 bases between. This CDR3 has 12 amino acids. This chain's CDR3 is CAWTDRPYGYTF. DNA of the CDR3: TGTGCCTGGACAGACAGGCCCTATGGCTACACCTTC.

The genes are TRBV30 and TRBJ1-2; 8 bases are a match to TRBD1. The junction had 4 bases not matched to a gene; V was cut back by 3 bases and J by 4 bases. The CDR3 has 13 amino acids. CDR1 GTSNPN and CDR2 SVGIG come from the germline V gene (reference sequence). The DNA of the CDR3 is TGTGCCTGGAGGGGGACAGGCGTCTATGGCTACACCTTC. This gives the protein CAWRGTGVYGYTF.

The chain carries TRBV5-1 and TRBJ2-2; TRBD2 is a possible D gene (6 bases). This CDR3 comprises 15 residues. CDR1 and CDR2 from the germline V gene are SGHRS and YFSETQ. The V gene lost 0 bases and the J gene lost 3 bases, with 9 bases spanning the gap. CDR3 DNA sequence: TGCGCCAGCAGCTTGGACCTAGCGTACACCGGGGAGCTGTTTTTT. Its protein product is CASSLDLAYTGELFF.

The rearrangement links TRBV11-3 to TRBJ1-2, with D possibly matching TRBD1 (6 bases). V was clipped by 5 bases and J by 4 bases, with 8 bases between them. The CDR3 loop spans 12 amino acids. Germline assignment: CDR1 SGHNT and CDR2 YENEEA. CDR3 protein: CASSPGAYGYTF. The CDR3 bases are TGTGCCAGCAGCCCAGGGGCCTATGGCTACACCTTC.

V usage is TRBV18 and J usage is TRBJ1-1; D unclear. V gave up 3 bases and J gave up 11 bases, with 13 bases separating them. CDR3 size: 12 residues. CDR1 is KGHSH, CDR2 LQKENI, per germline. In DNA, the CDR3 is TGTGCCAGCTCACCCTATGTTACGGTGGCTTTCTTT. Amino acid sequence: CASSPYVTVAFF.